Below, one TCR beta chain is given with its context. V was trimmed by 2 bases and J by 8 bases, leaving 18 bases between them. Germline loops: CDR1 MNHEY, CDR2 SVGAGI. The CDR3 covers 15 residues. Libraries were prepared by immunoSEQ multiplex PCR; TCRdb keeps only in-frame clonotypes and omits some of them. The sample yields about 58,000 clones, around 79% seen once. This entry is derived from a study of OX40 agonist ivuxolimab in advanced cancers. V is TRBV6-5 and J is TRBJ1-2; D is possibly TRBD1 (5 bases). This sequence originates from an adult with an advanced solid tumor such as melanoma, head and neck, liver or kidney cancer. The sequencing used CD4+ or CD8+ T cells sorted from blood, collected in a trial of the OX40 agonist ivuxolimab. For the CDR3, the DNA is TGTGCCAGCAGTTACGGCTCGGGGCCCCTTATGGGCTACACCTTC. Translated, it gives CASSYGSGPLMGYTF.